This T cell receptor beta chain was recovered during a study of blood T cells in healthy people across ages. A sample-barcoded 5' primer and a J-beta primer mix were used in a second PCR of roughly 7 to 11 cycles. TCRdb passed the 5' RACE reads through MiXCR, listing each CDR3 protein once. The sample records roughly 640,000 distinct CDR3 sequences, under 30% being singletons. At least ten counts were recorded for this clonotype. The source is a woman aged 80 or older in good health. Sequenced sample: blood.

CDR3 DNA: TGCAGTGCTAGTCCGGGACTAGCGGGGGGAAAAGAGACCCAGTACTTC. Translating it yields CSASPGLAGGKETQYF. The genes are TRBV20-1 and TRBJ2-5, with 15 nucleotides matching TRBD2. Unmatched junction bases numbered 5, after V lost 3 bases and J lost 3 bases. Germline CDR1 reads DFQATT; CDR2 reads SNEGSKA (reference sequence). This CDR3 spans 16 amino acids.